One and the same sample provided the 10 T cell receptor beta chains below, sequenced in a study of cytotoxic CD8 clonotypes in ibrutinib-treated CLL. The table came from immunoSEQ multiplex PCR; TCRdb's copy has only in-frame clones and leaves some out. The repertoire holds about 200,000 clones, with roughly 65% as singletons. Material: PBMCs, obtained after 12 months of ibrutinib treatment. The receptor source for this set is a human donor with chronic lymphocytic leukemia.

The V gene is TRBV10-2, the J gene TRBJ2-5; D call uncertain. Germline V gene lookup returns CDR1 WSHSY and CDR2 SAAADI. V was cut by 2 bases and J by 5 bases, with 12 bases left in between. The CDR3 is 14 amino acids. CDR3 region: CASSENPAGETQYF. CDR3 bases: TGCGCCAGCAGTGAGAACCCTGCCGGGGAGACCCAGTACTTC.

The sample holds a few counts of this clone. This specimen includes other DNA sequences encoding the same CDR3. This chain joins TRBV27 and TRBJ2-7, with TRBD1 matching over 8 bases. The CDR3 runs 14 residues. Trimming removed 5 bases from V and 0 bases from J; junction bases left unmatched: 3. The germline V gene has CDR1 MNHEY and CDR2 SMNVEV (reference sequence). For the CDR3, the DNA is TGTGCCAGCAGTCGACAGGGGAACTCCTACGAGCAGTACTTC. Residues: CASSRQGNSYEQYF.

The rearrangement uses TRBV28 and TRBJ2-1; 10 positions match TRBD2. CDR1 and CDR2 from the germline V gene are MDHEN and SYDVKM. Trimming removed 2 bases from V and 2 bases from J; junction bases left unmatched: 0. The CDR3 is 15 residues long. CDR3 bases: TGTGCCAGCAGTTTAGGGACTAGCGCCTACAATGAGCAGTTCTTC. Translated, it gives CASSLGTSAYNEQFF.

The J gene is TRBJ1-1, the V gene TRBV28, with D unresolved. The ends were cut back, 7 bases at V and 0 bases at J, with 6 bases in the middle. The CDR3 contains 12 residues. Germline CDR1 MDHEN, CDR2 SYDVKM. The CDR3 DNA is TGTGCCAGCACTGGGATGAACACTGAAGCTTTCTTT. Encoded protein: CASTGMNTEAFF.

The V and J genes are TRBV4-2 and TRBJ2-1; 12 positions agree with TRBD2. Germline-derived CDR1 and CDR2 are LGHNA and YNFKEQ. This CDR3 contains 16 residues. V lost 4 bases, J lost 10 bases, and 11 bases stayed unmatched. The CDR3 region has the DNA TGTGCCAGCAGCCTTACCCGACTAGCGGGAGAAGACGAGCAGTTCTTC. Protein product: CASSLTRLAGEDEQFF.

The V call is TRBV6-5, the J call TRBJ2-7, with 7 bases that match TRBD1. The CDR3 is made up of 14 amino acids. The J segment lost 9 bases and the V segment lost 6 bases, leaving 14 bases of the junction unmatched. Germline V CDR1 and CDR2: MNHEY, SVGAGI. CDR3 in DNA: TGTGCCAGCAGCGACTACACAGGGGTATCTAGGCAGTACTTC. Translation: CASSDYTGVSRQYF.

The V gene is TRBV30, the J gene TRBJ1-1; D remains ambiguous. Germline V CDR1 and CDR2: GTSNPN, SVGIG (reference sequence). Trimming cost V 2 bases and J 1 base, with 8 bases left between them. The CDR3 runs 13 residues. CDR3 DNA sequence: TGTGCCTGGAGTCCCAATGGGAACACTGAAGCTTTCTTT. This sequence encodes CAWSPNGNTEAFF.

The gene calls are TRBV7-3 and TRBJ2-2; 7 nucleotides align to TRBD2. Germline V gene sequence: CDR1 SGHTA, CDR2 FQGTGA. The CDR3 has 15 residues. V trimming: 7 bases; J trimming: 3 bases; junction bases outside the gene matches: 8. The CDR3 DNA sequence: TGTGCCAGCAACCCAGCGGGAAGAGACACCGGGGAGCTGTTTTTT. It encodes CASNPAGRDTGELFF.

This clone was picked up a small number of times. The gene calls are TRBV5-1 and TRBJ2-7; D might be TRBD2 (5 bases). The CDR3 runs to 16 residues. V was trimmed by 0 bases and J by 1 base, leaving 14 bases between them. Germline V gene lookup returns CDR1 SGHRS and CDR2 YFSETQ. CDR3 in amino acids: CASSLAAGVASYEQYF. As DNA, the CDR3 is TGCGCCAGCAGCTTGGCTGCCGGGGTCGCGTCCTACGAGCAGTACTTC.

This clone was seen a single time. This chain uses TRBV7-2 with TRBJ2-1; weak D call: TRBD1 (6 bases). The CDR3 loop spans 14 amino acids. Germline assignment: CDR1 SGHTA and CDR2 FQGNSA. Trimming pared 5 bases from V and 1 base from J, leaving 9 bases between. DNA of the CDR3: TGTGCCAGCAGCCCCCAGGGGTCCTACAATGAGCAGTTCTTC. It yields the protein CASSPQGSYNEQFF.